This T cell receptor (beta chain) was obtained from a study of CD8 T cells in Susac syndrome. The CDR3 length is 10 residues. Trimming at V came to 8 bases and at J to 13 bases, leaving 5 bases not matched to a gene. RNA in amounts of roughly 0.5 to 1 ug was reverse transcribed with random hexamers. TCRdb itself ran the immunoSEQ multiplex PCR reads through MiXCR, one entry per CDR3 protein. The table includes under 200,000 distinct CDR3 sequences, 95% detected once. Sample: CD8+ T cells from PBMCs. The clonotype originates from a human donor with multiple sclerosis. This chain connects TRBV23-1 to TRBJ2-1, with 7 nucleotides matching TRBD2. TRBV23-1 is an ORF, and what it does is uncertain. DNA of the CDR3: TGCGCCAGCTTGGCGGGAGATCAGTTCTTC. It yields the protein CASLAGDQFF.